Following are 24 T cell receptor beta chains from one sample sequenced in a study of T-cell memory formation after mild COVID-19 (dated by TCRdb to the early 2020s). To prepare the library, 5' RACE was applied. Instrument on record: Illumina NovaSeq 6000. TCRdb handled the public reads itself, with Q25 trimming in fastp and clone calling in MiXCR, and kept productive beta chains. Rows with one shared CDR3 protein collapse into an entry with the most common genes and DNA. The sample data list about 560,000 distinct CDR3 sequences, and 15% to 20% of these were observed just once. The ten largest clones add up to approximately 12% of the sample. The sequenced sample was PBMCs or a T cell subset sorted from them (not recorded which). The source is an adult woman who had mild COVID-19 (a few samples of this study predate the infection). The sample titles of this study are shuffled in the database, so cell type and time point are left out; the donor was told from shared clones.

This clonotype was seen many times. The chain recombines TRBV15 with TRBJ2-1; the match to TRBD2 covers 13 bases. Per the germline V gene, CDR1 is LNHNV and CDR2 is YYDKDF (reference sequence). Trimming cost V 5 bases and J 3 bases; bases outside gene matches: 13. The CDR3 spans 19 residues. CDR3 sequence reads: CATSPRTSGGFFFYNEQFF. CDR3 coding DNA: TGTGCCACCAGCCCCCGGACTAGCGGGGGTTTTTTTTTCTACAATGAGCAGTTCTTC.

The chain employs TRBV6-6 and TRBJ2-1, with 7 bases matching TRBD2. The CDR3 runs to 15 residues. In germline, CDR1 is MNHNY, CDR2 SVGAGI (reference sequence). The junction had 13 bases not matched to a gene; V was cut back by 6 bases and J by 8 bases. CDR3 loop: CASRGGLGLVDEQFF. Here the CDR3 DNA reads TGTGCCAGCAGGGGGGGGTTAGGGTTAGTTGATGAGCAGTTCTTC.

The genes are TRBV12-3 or TRBV12-4 and TRBJ1-4; D is undetermined. This CDR3 region has 14 residues. The V end was cut by 0 bases, the J end by 6 bases, with 8 bases between. In DNA form, the CDR3 reads TGTGCCAGCAGTTTAGCGATGGAGGATGAAAAACTGTTTTTT. Protein product: CASSLAMEDEKLFF.

This clonotype occurred a few times. The chain employs TRBV20-1 and TRBJ2-1, with D perhaps being TRBD1 or TRBD2 (5 bases each). Germline V CDR1 and CDR2: DFQATT, SNEGSKA (reference sequence). V was trimmed by 0 bases and J by 2 bases, leaving 17 bases between them. This CDR3 has 17 amino acids. In DNA form, the CDR3 reads TGCAGTGCTAGAGATCCAGCCGGGACCAGGGCCTACAATGAGCAGTTCTTC. Amino acid sequence: CSARDPAGTRAYNEQFF.

The CDR3 nucleotides are TGTGCCAGCAGCCAACGTCAGGGGAAAGAAGAGCAGTACTTC. It codes for CASSQRQGKEEQYF. J is TRBJ2-7 and V is TRBV3-1, with D perhaps TRBD1 (6 bases). This CDR3 has 14 amino acids. Germline CDR1 and CDR2: LGHDT and YNNKEL (reference sequence). The V and J ends lost 2 bases and 7 bases respectively, with 15 bases between them.

This clonotype was seen ten or more times. The chain combines TRBV5-1 with TRBJ2-1; the D call may be TRBD1 or TRBD2 (5 bases each). Looked up from germline, CDR1 is SGHRS and CDR2 is YFSETQ. The CDR3 sequence is 15 residues long. V lost 4 bases and J lost 5, with 16 bases in between. The CDR3 is CASSPTGPANNEQFF. CDR3 DNA: TGCGCCAGCAGCCCGACGGGGCCGGCAAACAATGAGCAGTTCTTC.

This clonotype was picked up a small number of times. The J gene is TRBJ2-3, the V gene TRBV19; weak D call: TRBD1 (8 bases). This CDR3 contains 15 residues. Trimming took off 4 bases at V and 3 bases at J, with 14 bases between the two ends. Germline CDR1 LNHDA, CDR2 SQIVND (reference sequence). CDR3 amino acids: CASSTYRGGTDTQYF. CDR3 sequence (DNA): TGTGCCAGTAGTACCTACAGGGGGGGAACAGATACGCAGTATTTT.

The V and J genes are TRBV4-2 and TRBJ2-3, with D possibly TRBD2 on 7 matching bases. Germline-derived CDR1 and CDR2 are LGHNA and YNFKEQ. V was clipped by 4 bases and J by 1 base, with 12 bases between them. CDR3 length: 15 amino acids. CDR3 protein: CASSPGGRGTDTQYF. CDR3 DNA sequence: TGTGCCAGCAGCCCGGGGGGCCGGGGCACAGATACGCAGTATTTT.

In its sample, this clonotype was seen many times. This chain uses TRBV5-1 with TRBJ1-2; D remains unclear. Germline V gene sequence: CDR1 SGHRS, CDR2 YFSETQ. V lost 0 bases to trimming and J lost 2 bases, with 8 bases between them. CDR3 length: 14 amino acids. The CDR3 coding sequence is TGCGCCAGCAGCTTGGTTGCAGAAAACTATGGCTACACCTTC. Amino acid sequence: CASSLVAENYGYTF.

The chain joins TRBV7-9 to TRBJ1-1; unclear D gene. This CDR3 is built from 11 residues. Germline loops: CDR1 SEHNR, CDR2 FQNEAQ (reference sequence). V was cut by 2 bases and J by 14 bases, with 12 bases left in between. The CDR3: CASSLLQVAFF. CDR3 DNA sequence: TGTGCCAGCAGCTTACTGCAGGTGGCCTTCTTT.

The rearrangement joins TRBV7-2 to TRBJ2-1; D is uncertain. The CDR3 loop spans 13 amino acids. Trimming left V 5 bases short and J 8 bases short, with 13 bases between. The germline V gene has CDR1 SGHTA and CDR2 FQGNSA. The CDR3 DNA follows: TGTGCCAGCAGCCCATCAATTATGGATGAGCAGTTCTTC. This sequence encodes CASSPSIMDEQFF.

This clonotype has more than one count but fewer than ten. The V and J genes are TRBV4-1 and TRBJ2-7; 7 bases align to TRBD1. The V gene end was trimmed by 4 bases and the J gene end by 2 bases; junction bases not matched to a gene: 8. The CDR3 sequence is 15 residues long. CDR1 MGHRA and CDR2 YSYEKL come from the germline V gene. CDR3 amino acids: CASSLSGTEAYEQYF. The CDR3 DNA reads as TGCGCCAGCAGCCTGTCCGGGACAGAAGCCTACGAGCAGTACTTC.

This clonotype was recorded many times. This chain uses TRBV25-1 with TRBJ1-2; D may be TRBD1 (6 bases). Germline V gene lookup returns CDR1 MGHDK and CDR2 SYGVNS. Between the trimmed V and J ends, which lost 2 bases and 2 bases, there was a span of 9 bases. The CDR3 has 14 residues. The chain's CDR3 is CASSELRGNYGYTF. The CDR3 DNA reads TGTGCCAGCAGTGAACTTAGGGGGAACTATGGCTACACCTTC.

V gene TRBV7-9 combines with J gene TRBJ2-2, with D uncertain. The V end was cut by 5 bases, the J end by 1 base, with 11 bases between. The CDR3 length is 15 residues. Per the germline V gene, CDR1 is SEHNR and CDR2 is FQNEAQ (reference sequence). The CDR3 sequence is CASSVGQRNTGELFF. In DNA, the CDR3 is TGTGCCAGCAGCGTCGGCCAGAGGAACACCGGGGAGCTGTTTTTT.

The chain joins TRBV7-9 to TRBJ2-1; 13 bases match TRBD2. Germline CDR1 and CDR2: SEHNR and FQNEAQ (reference sequence). V lost 5 bases and J lost 9; bases outside the gene matches: 7. This CDR3 is built from 15 residues. This CDR3 reads CASSPGTSGVFEQFF. The CDR3 coding sequence is TGTGCCAGCAGCCCAGGGACTAGCGGGGTTTTTGAGCAGTTCTTC.

This clonotype has a handful of counts. This chain links TRBV11-2 with TRBJ1-1, with D unclear. CDR3 length: 12 amino acids. V gave up 3 bases and J gave up 3 bases, with 5 bases separating them. Germline CDR1 reads SGHAT; CDR2 reads FQNNGV. CDR3 region: CASSFSDTEAFF. In nucleotides, the CDR3 is TGTGCCAGCAGCTTTTCAGACACTGAAGCTTTCTTT.

The table lists this clonotype with a few counts. The chain carries TRBV2 and TRBJ2-5, with no clear D. Germline V lookup: CDR1 SNHLY, CDR2 FYNNEI. Trimming left V 3 bases short and J 2 bases short, with 10 bases between. CDR3 length: 14 amino acids. The chain's CDR3 is CASSELTVQETQYF. The CDR3 region has the DNA TGTGCCAGCAGTGAGTTAACCGTTCAAGAGACCCAGTACTTC.

V is TRBV6-5 and J is TRBJ2-5; TRBD2 agrees at 8 bases. The CDR3 totals 12 residues. The V gene's germline CDR1 is MNHEY and CDR2 SVGAGI. Losses at the gene ends were 9 bases for V and 4 bases for J; bases not matched to a gene: 4. The CDR3 protein is CASGSGGETQYF. The CDR3 nucleotides read TGTGCCAGTGGGAGCGGGGGAGAGACCCAGTACTTC.

This clonotype was detected a few times. The CDR3 spells CASSLGTNLGTDTQYF. The CDR3 DNA follows: TGTGCCAGCAGCTTAGGGACCAACTTAGGCACAGATACGCAGTATTTT. The rearrangement joins TRBV7-2 to TRBJ2-3; D is undetermined. CDR1 and CDR2 from the germline V gene are SGHTA and FQGNSA. The V end was cut by 1 base, the J end by 1 base, with 12 bases between. The length of the CDR3 is 16 residues.

This clonotype was counted a few times. V gene TRBV20-1 combines with J gene TRBJ2-7; 7 nucleotides line up with TRBD2. Per germline, CDR1 DFQATT and CDR2 SNEGSKA (reference sequence). Trimming took 7 bases from V and 9 from J; bases not matched to a gene: 12. The CDR3 length is 12 residues. The CDR3 DNA sequence: TGCAGTGTTCAGGGACTACGAGTAGGGCAGTACTTC. This encodes CSVQGLRVGQYF.

In its sample, this clonotype was seen a few times. The V call is TRBV6-5, the J call TRBJ2-1; D not certain. V was cut by 8 bases and J by 5 bases, with 7 bases left in between. The CDR3 consists of 11 residues. Germline V lookup: CDR1 MNHEY, CDR2 SVGAGI. CDR3 nucleotide sequence: TGTGCCAGCGTTAGCCACAATGAGCAGTTCTTC. Amino acids: CASVSHNEQFF.

The table lists this clonotype with a few counts. The chain employs TRBV20-1 and TRBJ2-3, with 8 bases identical to TRBD2. CDR3 length: 11 amino acids. CDR1 and CDR2 (germline): DFQATT, SNEGSKA (reference sequence). CDR3 in DNA: TGCAGCTGCGGGGGGATAGATACGCAGTATTTT. Encoded protein: CSCGGIDTQYF.

There are a few counts of this clonotype. The chain combines TRBV6-5 with TRBJ1-4, with 8 bases fitting TRBD1. The germline gives CDR1 MNHEY, CDR2 SVGAGI. With V trimmed by 6 bases and J by 8 bases, 11 bases remained unmatched. CDR3 size: 15 residues. The DNA for the CDR3 is TGTGCCAGCAGCCCGGCGGGGACAGGAGGGGAAAAACTGTTTTTT. Translating it yields CASSPAGTGGEKLFF.

The chain is built from TRBV6-2 or TRBV6-3 and TRBJ2-7, with 10 bases aligning to TRBD2. This CDR3 contains 15 residues. Germline loops: CDR1 MNHEY, CDR2 SVGEGT. Trimming at V came to 8 bases and at J to 5 bases, leaving 12 bases not matched to a gene. The CDR3 loop reads CASAFGLAGVDEQYF. The CDR3 region has the DNA TGTGCCAGCGCTTTCGGGCTAGCGGGAGTCGACGAGCAGTACTTC.